What follows are 8 T cell receptor beta chains derived from one specimen sequenced in a study of OX40 agonist ivuxolimab in advanced cancers. Only in-frame clones appear in the TCRdb table, and some are missing; sequencing was by immunoSEQ multiplex PCR. The sample records tens of thousands of clones, 85% to 90% being singletons. Sequenced here: CD4+ or CD8+ T cells sorted from blood, sampled in a trial of the OX40 agonist ivuxolimab. These receptors originate from an adult with an advanced solid tumor such as melanoma, head and neck, liver or kidney cancer.

V is TRBV9 and J is TRBJ1-5; D gene ambiguous. Germline lookup yields CDR1 SGDLS and CDR2 YYNGEE. This CDR3 is 15 amino acids long. Trimming cost V 0 bases and J 0 bases, with 7 bases left between them. The CDR3 loop is CASSVGGDSNQPQHF. DNA for the CDR3: TGTGCCAGCAGCGTAGGGGGAGATAGCAATCAGCCCCAGCATTTT.

This rearrangement joins TRBV6-5 to TRBJ2-7; 9 bases agree with TRBD1. Germline-derived CDR1 and CDR2 are MNHEY and SVGAGI. Trimming cost V 6 bases and J 6 bases; bases outside gene matches: 9. This CDR3 spans 14 amino acids. Here the CDR3 reads CASSRPGQGGEQYF. CDR3 sequence (DNA): TGTGCCAGCAGCCGCCCGGGACAGGGAGGCGAGCAGTACTTC.

The chain couples TRBV7-2 to TRBJ2-7; 9 bases are shared with TRBD2. This CDR3 is 17 amino acids long. V was pared by 1 base and J by 0 bases, with 7 bases of the junction left unmatched. Per germline, CDR1 SGHTA and CDR2 FQGNSA. The CDR3 sequence is CASSLVASGTSSYEQYF. Here the CDR3 DNA reads TGTGCCAGCAGCTTAGTGGCTAGCGGGACCAGCTCCTACGAGCAGTACTTC.

The genes are TRBV5-6 and TRBJ2-3; 11 bases agree with TRBD1. CDR1 and CDR2 from the germline V gene are SGHDT and YYEEEE. J was trimmed by 8 bases and V by 4 bases; bases with no gene match: 12. The CDR3 sequence is 16 residues long. Written as DNA, the CDR3 is TGTGCCAGCAGCCCCCAGGGACAGGGGGTTCGCGGTACGCAGTATTTT. Translated: CASSPQGQGVRGTQYF.

The rearrangement joins TRBV7-3 to TRBJ2-1; TRBD2 might be the D (6 bases). The CDR3 runs 15 residues. V was shortened by 5 bases and J by 0 bases, with 11 bases between the two germline ends. Germline CDR1 reads SGHTA; CDR2 reads FQGTGA. The CDR3 region is CASSADYSSYNEQFF. In nucleotides, the CDR3 is TGTGCCAGCAGCGCGGACTACAGCTCCTACAATGAGCAGTTCTTC.

The chain combines TRBV7-3 with TRBJ2-5, with D hard to call. The CDR3 totals 16 residues. Trimming took 2 bases from V and 4 from J, leaving 17 bases between them. Germline CDR1 SGHTA, CDR2 FQGTGA. CDR3 nucleotide sequence: TGTGCCAGCAGCTTAGGTTCCGGGTTCGGGTCAGAGACCCAGTACTTC. The encoded protein is CASSLGSGFGSETQYF.

The V call is TRBV19, the J call TRBJ2-6, with 12 bases identical to TRBD2. The junction had 8 bases not matched to a gene; V was cut back by 2 bases and J by 0 bases. The CDR3 extends over 20 amino acids. CDR1 and CDR2 from the germline V gene are LNHDA and SQIVND (reference sequence). CDR3 DNA sequence: TGTGCCAGTAGTATATTATGGACTAGCGGGGAACACTCTGGGGCCAACGTCCTGACTTTC. Amino acids: CASSILWTSGEHSGANVLTF.

The CDR3 spells CASSLGDMSNQPQHF. The CDR3 bases are TGTGCCAGCAGTTTGGGGGACATGTCCAATCAGCCCCAGCATTTT. The J gene is TRBJ1-5, the V gene TRBV28, with D perhaps TRBD1 (6 bases). The CDR3 spans 15 residues. The V gene lost 3 bases and the J gene lost 3 bases, with 12 bases spanning the gap. CDR1 and CDR2 (germline): MDHEN, SYDVKM.